The source of this T cell receptor beta chain is a study of blood T cell repertoires in COVID-19. Study at large: Samples of COVID-19 (acute and convalescent) were obtained from the United States, Italy and Spain.

Participants' reported clinical history set cohort assignment. In germline, CDR1 is SGHRS, CDR2 YFSETQ. Germline trimming cut 4 bases from V and 6 bases from J; bases unmatched to any gene: 8. The CDR3 runs 14 residues. Original methodology: For nucleated cells, counts were estimated from reference gene primer amplification. Produced via immunoSEQ multiplex PCR; TCRdb's table is partial and in-frame only. V, J and clone size reflect that table, while D and trimming were determined from the DNA. The sample consists of hundreds of thousands of clones, about 84% of them appearing once. Specimen: PBMCs or T cells enriched from blood (not recorded which). The TCR sequence derives from a man aged 25 to 45 with acute COVID-19. The chain links TRBV5-1 to TRBJ1-2; 8 nucleotides agree with TRBD1. This chain's CDR3 is CASSPDRGGDGYTF. The DNA of the CDR3 is TGCGCCAGCAGCCCCGACAGGGGTGGGGATGGCTACACCTTC.